What follows describes a single T cell receptor (beta chain). The antigen remains unidentified. Time point indicated: pre-treatment sample, taken before nivolumab and TIL therapy. The data were taken from a study of TIL therapy for anti-PD-1-resistant metastatic lung cancer. Study-wide context: Tumor harvest preceded PD-1/PD-L1 blockade, followed by nivolumab treatment. Median patient age was about 55, ranging about 38-80 years. Study conclusions and caveats: This highly selected cohort may not generalize to typical lung cancer patients.

Sequencing used immunoSEQ v3. Sequencing was performed with immunoSEQ multiplex PCR; in TCRdb, only in-frame clones are kept and a portion is missing. The sample includes tens of thousands of clones, roughly 84% of them seen just once. This CDR3 is built from 14 residues. The germline V and J ends were trimmed by 5 bases and 3 bases, with 13 bases remaining between them. Germline CDR1 reads MNHEY; CDR2 reads SVGAGI. The TCR was taken from a person between 30 and 80 years old with non-small cell lung cancer. The specimen comprised blood, sampled at baseline. The rearrangement links TRBV6-5 to TRBJ1-2, with D possibly TRBD1 on 5 matching bases. The DNA for the CDR3 is TGTGCCAGCAGTCCAAACCCGACAGACTATGGCTACACCTTC. Its protein is CASSPNPTDYGYTF.